This T cell receptor beta chain appears in the sequencing data of a study of blood T cells in healthy people across ages. Study conclusions and caveats: Per million T cells, TCR beta diversity dropped about linearly as age rose.

CDR3 length: 15 amino acids. From germline, CDR1 is SGHTA and CDR2 FQGNSA. Through a sample-barcoded 5' primer and a J-beta primer mix, a second PCR was run for 7 to 11 cycles. MiXCR was run by TCRdb on the 5' RACE reads, yielding one entry per CDR3 protein. This table has fewer than 2,000,000 distinct CDR3 sequences, about 35% appearing once. This clonotype was detected once. Antigen unknown. A read error may produce the germline difference seen at one junction end. The sequenced material came from blood. The chain employs TRBV7-2 and TRBJ2-7; D remains ambiguous. The J call could be wrong; TRBJ2-5 is a better fit for the DNA end. The sequence was obtained from a woman younger than 45 in good health. Here the CDR3 reads CAGSAEPEREETQYF. The CDR3 DNA follows: TGTGCCGGCAGCGCAGAGCCTGAACGGGAAGAGACCCAGTACTTC.